This T cell receptor (beta chain) originates from a study of blood T cell repertoires in COVID-19. Study context: The United States, Italy and Spain were the sources of the acute and convalescent COVID-19 samples.

Original processing notes: Estimation of nucleated cell counts was performed using reference gene primer amplification. Profiling relied on immunoSEQ multiplex PCR, and the TCRdb table lists in-frame clones only, not all of them. V and J calls and clone size are given by that table; D and trimming were obtained from the DNA. This repertoire shows over 200,000 clones, 85% to 90% found once; its top ten account for roughly 3%. Enrolled during active infection, Seattle patients were then followed longitudinally. Sequenced: peripheral blood. This TCR was sampled from a man aged 25-45 years with COVID-19, enrolled during active disease.

The chain's CDR3 is CASSHGQGTPYEQYF. Here the CDR3 DNA reads TGTGCCAGCAGTCACGGACAGGGGACCCCCTACGAGCAGTACTTC. This chain joins TRBV5-5 and TRBJ2-7; TRBD1 matches at 9 bases. CDR3 length: 15 amino acids. The germline gives CDR1 SGHKS, CDR2 YYEKEE (reference sequence). Trimming cost V 5 bases and J 2 bases; bases outside gene matches: 8.